The next 4 T cell receptor beta chains were all read from a single sample in a study of cytomegalovirus exposure and HLA in healthy donors (dated by TCRdb to 2015 to 2018). Libraries were prepared through the immunoSEQ multiplex PCR assay. For the multiplex PCR, a mixture combining 60 forward primers for TCR Vbeta segments and 13 reverse primers for TCR Jbeta segments was used. In its TCRdb copy, this immuneACCESS table keeps in-frame sequences only and misses some clones. Where compared with another copy, unresolved V genes explain less than half of these, and the others have no known cause. The sample table contains approximately 210,000 clones; only one count was recorded for 60% to 85% of them. The top ten clonotypes cover 1.1% of the sample. The sequencing sample was made of PBMCs. These receptor sequences come from a woman aged 40 to 50 in good health and CMV-seronegative.

This chain joins TRBV7-2 and TRBJ2-7; D unclear. CDR1 and CDR2 from the germline V gene are SGHTA and FQGNSA. CDR3 length: 14 amino acids. Trimming pared 4 bases from V and 2 bases from J, leaving 12 bases between. This CDR3 is CASSSSYSTYEQYF. CDR3 in DNA: TGTGCCAGCAGCTCTTCTTATTCTACCTACGAGCAGTACTTC.

The CDR3 bases are TGCGCCAGCAGCCTCGGACAGGGAGAGACCCAGTACTTC. Protein sequence: CASSLGQGETQYF. The chain is built from TRBV5-1 and TRBJ2-5; TRBD1 aligns across 8 bases. The CDR3 is made up of 13 amino acids. After removal of 4 bases from V and 4 bases from J, the junction contained 3 bases not matched to a gene. Germline assignment: CDR1 SGHRS and CDR2 YFSETQ.

The chain is built from TRBV14 and TRBJ1-2; TRBD1 agrees at 8 bases. V was pared by 6 bases and J by 4 bases, with 7 bases of the junction left unmatched. CDR1 is SGHDN, CDR2 FVKESK, per germline. The CDR3 loop spans 14 amino acids. The CDR3 coding sequence is TGTGCCAGCAGTCTGAACAGGGGGGGCTATGGCTACACCTTC. The encoded protein is CASSLNRGGYGYTF.

CDR3 bases: TGTGCCAGTAGTATAGGGGGCGGAATAGCGGGAGGCACGACAGATACGCAGTATTTT. Amino acids: CASSIGGGIAGGTTDTQYF. V gene TRBV19 combines with J gene TRBJ2-3; 10 nucleotides agree with TRBD2. The ends lost 1 base at V and 3 bases at J; junction bases unmatched: 13. This CDR3 is 19 amino acids long. CDR1 is LNHDA and CDR2 is SQIVND in the germline V gene (reference sequence).